The 32 T cell receptor beta chains below all came from one sample that was sequenced in a study of response to subunit inactivated influenza vaccine. TCRdb used MiXCR to reprocess the RT-PCR reads, holding one entry per CDR3 protein. Seen here are 450,000 to 600,000 distinct CDR3 sequences, approximately 7.2% observed once, and the top ten hold around 13%. The source was PBMCs from blood, collected about 24 months after vaccination. The receptors come from a man aged 45 to 75 who received an inactivated influenza vaccine.

To note about this clonotype: A much larger clone lies a single base off, so this may be a read error. For the CDR3, the DNA is TGTGCCAGCAGCCAAGTGGAGGCTAGTTACTGGGAGCTGTTTTTT. The encoded protein is CASSQVEASYWELFF. The rearrangement joins TRBV3-1 to TRBJ2-2; tentatively, D is TRBD2 (5 bases). The germline V and J ends were trimmed by 1 base and 9 bases, with 15 bases remaining between them. CDR1 and CDR2 (germline): LGHDT, YNNKEL (reference sequence). CDR3 length: 15 amino acids. Full variable domain (remainder filled in from reference TRBV3-1 and TRBJ2-2): DTAVSQTPKYLVTQMGNDKSIKCEQNLGHDTMYWYKQDSKKFLKIMFSYNNKELIINETVPNRFSPKSPDKAHLNLHINSLELGDSAVYFCASSQVEASYWELFFGEGSRLTVL.

This clonotype was seen more than once but under ten times. The gene calls are TRBV7-8 and TRBJ2-7, with 8 bases matching TRBD1. The CDR3 consists of 15 residues. The germline V gene encodes CDR1 SGHVS and CDR2 FQNEAQ. With 4 bases clipped from V and 6 bases from J, the junction kept 11 bases outside the gene matches. The CDR3 region has the DNA TGTGCCAGCAGCTCGAGTACCAGGGGGCAGGGCGAGCAGTACTTC. Translating gives CASSSSTRGQGEQYF.

This clonotype was recorded many times. The rearrangement uses TRBV5-1 and TRBJ1-5, with a possible D match to TRBD1 (6 bases). V gave up 2 bases and J gave up 1 base, with 10 bases separating them. This CDR3 has 15 amino acids. The V gene's germline CDR1 is SGHRS and CDR2 YFSETQ. CDR3 loop: CASSFQGGSNQPQHF. CDR3 coding DNA: TGCGCCAGCAGCTTCCAAGGGGGAAGCAATCAGCCCCAGCATTTT.

This chain uses TRBV11-2 with TRBJ2-4, with D perhaps TRBD1 (6 bases). The CDR3 sequence is 17 residues long. V lost 5 bases and J lost 0, with 17 bases in between. Germline CDR1 reads SGHAT; CDR2 reads FQNNGV. CDR3 coding DNA: TGTGCCAGCAGCGTTTCACCGGGACACCCAGCCAAAAACATTCAGTACTTC. Translation: CASSVSPGHPAKNIQYF.

There are a few counts of this clonotype. The V call is TRBV9, the J call TRBJ2-1; 7 bases align to TRBD1. After removal of 3 bases from V and 5 bases from J, the junction contained 8 bases not matched to a gene. CDR3 length equals 15 residues. Germline assignment: CDR1 SGDLS and CDR2 YYNGEE. The CDR3 coding sequence is TGTGCCAGCAGCGCCCTCGGACAGGTTAACAATGAGCAGTTCTTC. It is translated as CASSALGQVNNEQFF. The full variable domain, its missing parts supplied by reference TRBV9 and TRBJ2-1, is DSGVTQTPKHLITATGQRVTLRCSPRSGDLSVYWYQQSLDQGLQFLIQYYNGEERAKGNILERFSAQQFPDLHSELNLSSLELGDSALYFCASSALGQVNNEQFFGPGTRLTVL.

The table lists this clonotype with many counts. DNA of the CDR3: TGTGCCAGCAGCTTAGCGTTGGCCAGATACAATGAGCAGTTCTTC. Translating gives CASSLALARYNEQFF. The chain carries TRBV7-9 and TRBJ2-1; D not resolved. Germline V gene data show CDR1 as SEHNR and CDR2 as FQNEAQ (reference sequence). The CDR3 covers 15 residues. V lost 0 bases, J lost 4 bases, and 10 bases lay in between.

This clonotype was seen many times. V and J are TRBV5-1 and TRBJ2-1, with D possibly TRBD2 on 5 matching bases. This CDR3 region has 16 residues. Germline lookup yields CDR1 SGHRS and CDR2 YFSETQ. V was shortened by 0 bases and J by 0 bases, with 10 bases between the two germline ends. CDR3 region: CASSLGAVSSYNEQFF. CDR3 nucleotide sequence: TGCGCCAGCAGCTTGGGAGCGGTGAGCTCCTACAATGAGCAGTTCTTC.

The V call is TRBV20-1, the J call TRBJ2-1, with a weak D call TRBD1 (6 bases). Trimming stripped 5 bases from V and 3 bases from J, with 8 bases between. This CDR3 comprises 12 residues. Germline V gene lookup returns CDR1 DFQATT and CDR2 SNEGSKA (reference sequence). Here the CDR3 reads CSAQQGYNEQFF. CDR3 nucleotides: TGCAGTGCTCAACAGGGCTACAATGAGCAGTTCTTC.

This clonotype was counted between two and nine times. The rearrangement uses TRBV28 and TRBJ2-5; 14 bases agree with TRBD2. Germline V lookup: CDR1 MDHEN, CDR2 SYDVKM. J lost 2 bases, V lost 5 bases, and 4 bases had no gene match. This CDR3 has 16 amino acids. CDR3 residues: CASSTGLAGGQETQYF. CDR3 in DNA: TGTGCCAGCAGTACAGGACTAGCGGGAGGTCAAGAGACCCAGTACTTC.

Notes on this clonotype: Being one base from a much bigger clone, this may be a read error. The chain is built from TRBV7-2 and TRBJ2-1; no definite D call. CDR3 length: 15 residues. Per germline, CDR1 SGHTA and CDR2 FQGNSA. Trimming stripped 3 bases from V and 0 bases from J, with 9 bases between. The CDR3 sequence: CASSFSSSSYNEQFF. The CDR3 region has the DNA TGTGCCAGCAGCTTTTCGTCGAGCTCCTACAATGAGCAGTTCTTC.

This clonotype was recorded at least ten times. The chain recombines TRBV5-5 with TRBJ2-1, with a tentative D call TRBD2 (6 bases). Between the trimmed V and J ends, which lost 4 bases and 15 bases, there was a span of 23 bases. The CDR3 consists of 14 residues. Germline CDR1 and CDR2: SGHKS and YYEKEE (reference sequence). The CDR3, as DNA: TGTGCCAGCAGCCTCCGCCGGGAGACACCAACACGGTTCTTC. This gives the protein CASSLRRETPTRFF.

This clonotype has a single count. V gene TRBV27 combines with J gene TRBJ2-7; TRBD2 aligns across 9 bases. This CDR3 region has 15 residues. Germline CDR1 is MNHEY and CDR2 is SMNVEV (reference sequence). With V trimmed by 2 bases and J by 4 bases, 6 bases remained unmatched. The CDR3 here is CASSLRASGDYEQYF. DNA of the CDR3: TGTGCCAGCAGTTTAAGGGCTAGCGGGGATTACGAGCAGTACTTC.

This clonotype showed up just a few times. J is TRBJ1-5 and V is TRBV28; TRBD1 is a possible D gene (6 bases). Germline CDR1 MDHEN, CDR2 SYDVKM. V was clipped by 3 bases and J by 4 bases, with 10 bases between them. This CDR3 has 14 residues. The CDR3 protein is CASSFWQGNQPQHF. In DNA, the CDR3 is TGTGCCAGCAGTTTTTGGCAGGGGAATCAGCCCCAGCATTTT. The full variable domain, completed using reference TRBV28 and TRBJ1-5, is DVKVTQSSRYLVKRTGEKVFLECVQDMDHENMFWYRQDPGLGLRLIYFSYDVKMKEKGDIPEGYSVSREKKERFSLILESASTNQTSMYLCASSFWQGNQPQHFGDGTRLSIL.

In this sample, this clonotype turned up many times. V gene TRBV9 combines with J gene TRBJ1-2, with D unresolved. Looked up from germline, CDR1 is SGDLS and CDR2 is YYNGEE. This CDR3 has 15 amino acids. V was trimmed by 3 bases and J by 0 bases, leaving 12 bases between them. CDR3 in amino acids: CASSADGRSNYGYTF. The CDR3 DNA is TGTGCCAGCAGCGCGGACGGGCGATCTAACTATGGCTACACCTTC.

The table lists this clonotype with many counts. The chain couples TRBV21-1 to TRBJ2-4; TRBD1 is taken as the D call from the table, unchecked against the DNA. TRBV21-1 is a pseudogene segment. The CDR3 is 12 residues long. CDR3 bases: TGTGCCAGCAGCACCTTGACGGGCTGGGGGGACTTC. It encodes CASSTLTGWGDF.

The genes are TRBV20-1 and TRBJ2-2, with a possible D match to TRBD2 (6 bases). Germline CDR1 reads DFQATT; CDR2 reads SNEGSKA (reference sequence). Trimming pared 7 bases from V and 6 bases from J, leaving 18 bases between. The CDR3 length is 14 residues. The CDR3 sequence: CSVPRDWDAGELFF. Here the CDR3 DNA reads TGCAGTGTCCCACGGGACTGGGACGCCGGGGAGCTGTTTTTT.

This clonotype occurred many times. The rearrangement joins TRBV6-5 to TRBJ2-7, with 9 bases matching TRBD2. CDR3 length: 16 residues. Germline CDR1 and CDR2: MNHEY and SVGAGI. V shed 0 bases, J shed 3 bases, and the junction held 6 bases outside the gene matches. CDR3 loop: CASSYSKASGDYEQYF. DNA for the CDR3: TGTGCCAGCAGTTACTCGAAAGCTAGCGGGGACTACGAGCAGTACTTC.

The chain uses TRBV7-2 and TRBJ2-1, with D unclear. The V gene lost 4 bases and the J gene lost 4 bases, with 8 bases spanning the gap. Per germline, CDR1 SGHTA and CDR2 FQGNSA. The CDR3 has 13 residues. CDR3 protein: CASSSRAYNEQFF. The CDR3, as DNA: TGTGCCAGCAGCTCCCGGGCTTACAATGAGCAGTTCTTC.

Worth noting for this clonotype: The germline gene is not matched at one end of the junction; a read error may be the cause. The chain recombines TRBV12-3 or TRBV12-4 with TRBJ1-4; D is undetermined. The CDR3 loop spans 15 amino acids. This CDR3 is CASSPTALLNEKLVF. As DNA, the CDR3 is TGTGCCAGCAGTCCGACGGCTCTCCTTAATGAAAAACTGGTTTTT.

The CDR3 DNA sequence: TGTGCCAGCAGCTTAGCGCAGGGGGCTCTCTACGAGCAGTACTTC. It translates to CASSLAQGALYEQYF. This chain joins TRBV7-2 and TRBJ2-7, with 8 bases that match TRBD1. Trimming took 0 bases from V and 3 from J; bases not matched to a gene: 4. This CDR3 has 15 amino acids. The V gene's germline CDR1 is SGHTA and CDR2 FQGNSA.

The table lists this clonotype with many counts. This chain joins TRBV10-1 and TRBJ1-5; 9 nucleotides align to TRBD1. V gave up 6 bases and J gave up 2 bases; unmatched junction bases: 17. CDR3 size: 19 residues. The germline CDR1 and CDR2 sequences are WNHNN and SYGVQD (reference sequence). Here the CDR3 reads CASSRSSRDRVFGNQPQHF. The CDR3 DNA reads as TGCGCCAGCAGCAGATCCTCCCGGGACAGGGTTTTCGGCAATCAGCCCCAGCATTTT.

The sample holds a few counts of this clonotype. This sequence joins TRBV15 and TRBJ1-1; D is possibly TRBD1 (6 bases). From germline, CDR1 is LNHNV and CDR2 YYDKDF (reference sequence). This CDR3 has 14 residues. The ends were cut back, 6 bases at V and 5 bases at J, with 16 bases in the middle. CDR3 bases: TGTGCCACCAGTCCGAAAGGGGGTACAACTGAAGCTTTCTTT. Residues: CATSPKGGTTEAFF.

This clonotype was seen more than once but under ten times. The chain couples TRBV5-1 to TRBJ2-5, with D perhaps matching TRBD2 (6 bases). V gave up 4 bases and J gave up 0 bases, with 16 bases separating them. The CDR3 has 16 residues. CDR1 is SGHRS, CDR2 YFSETQ, per germline. CDR3 region: CASSPPGLRYQETQYF. CDR3 in DNA: TGCGCCAGCAGCCCGCCGGGACTGAGGTACCAAGAGACCCAGTACTTC.

This clonotype occurred a few times. This chain connects TRBV6-1 to TRBJ2-3; tentative D call: TRBD2 (5 bases). CDR3 length equals 13 residues. Trimming removed 8 bases from V and 4 bases from J, with 13 bases in between. The germline gives CDR1 MNHNS, CDR2 SASEGT. The CDR3 DNA reads TGTGCCAGCCGTCCGCGGGTACCAGATACGCAGTATTTT. Its protein is CASRPRVPDTQYF.

This clonotype was seen only a few times. The chain has TRBV20-1 and TRBJ2-7; D unresolved. V was clipped by 6 bases and J by 3 bases, with 18 bases between them. Germline loops: CDR1 DFQATT, CDR2 SNEGSKA (reference sequence). The CDR3 totals 14 residues. CDR3 nucleotides: TGCAGTGCCGAAGGACCCATCTCCCTCTACGAGCAGTACTTC. Protein: CSAEGPISLYEQYF.

V is TRBV20-1 and J is TRBJ2-5, with D unresolved. There are 16 residues in the CDR3. V lost 0 bases to trimming and J lost 1 base, with 15 bases between them. CDR1 and CDR2 from the germline V gene are DFQATT and SNEGSKA (reference sequence). In nucleotides, the CDR3 is TGCAGTGCTAGAGATAGTGCATCAGTTTTCCAAGAGACCCAGTACTTC. This translates into CSARDSASVFQETQYF.

This rearrangement joins TRBV12-3 or TRBV12-4 to TRBJ2-5; 8 nucleotides agree with TRBD1. V was pared by 3 bases and J by 6 bases, with 12 bases of the junction left unmatched. The CDR3 consists of 16 residues. This chain's CDR3 is CASSFGSRTGIQTQYF. The CDR3 DNA reads as TGTGCCAGCAGTTTTGGTTCCCGGACAGGGATACAGACCCAGTACTTC.

The rearrangement links TRBV5-4 to TRBJ1-1; D perhaps matches TRBD1 (5 bases). The V end was cut by 4 bases, the J end by 5 bases, with 15 bases between. The CDR3 runs 14 residues. CDR1 and CDR2 from the germline V gene are SGHNT and YYREEE (reference sequence). This CDR3 reads CASSRGEGRTEAFF. CDR3 nucleotide sequence: TGTGCCAGCAGCCGCGGGGAGGGGAGGACTGAAGCTTTCTTT.

The chain carries TRBV7-9 and TRBJ2-7; D is undetermined. V was cut by 5 bases and J by 3 bases, with 14 bases left in between. Germline V CDR1 and CDR2: SEHNR, FQNEAQ (reference sequence). The CDR3 consists of 14 residues. The CDR3 is CASSPVHHYYEQYF. Here the CDR3 DNA reads TGTGCCAGCAGCCCTGTCCACCACTACTACGAGCAGTACTTC. The variable domain in full, completed from reference TRBV7-9 and TRBJ2-7, reads DTGVSQNPRHKITKRGQNVTFRCDPISEHNRLYWYRQTLGQGPEFLTYFQNEAQLEKSRLLSDRFSAERPKGSFSTLEIQRTEQGDSAMYLCASSPVHHYYEQYFGPGTRLTVT.

In this sample, this clonotype turned up many times. J is TRBJ2-5 and V is TRBV10-3, with D hard to call. Trimming cost V 3 bases and J 1 base, with 12 bases left between them. CDR3 length equals 15 residues. From germline, CDR1 is ENHRY and CDR2 SYGVKD. CDR3 coding DNA: TGTGCCATCAGTGATCCTAGGTGGTCCCAAGAGACCCAGTACTTC. As protein: CAISDPRWSQETQYF.

The chain recombines TRBV4-3 with TRBJ1-6, with D possibly TRBD1 on 6 matching bases. The length of the CDR3 is 14 residues. Germline CDR1 reads LGHNA; CDR2 reads YSLEER. V gave up 2 bases and J gave up 9 bases, with 11 bases separating them. The CDR3: CASSQRLQGSPLHF. CDR3 coding DNA: TGCGCCAGCAGCCAACGGTTACAGGGTTCACCCCTCCACTTT.

This clonotype has a count of ten or more. The chain employs TRBV7-8 and TRBJ2-6; unclear D gene. CDR1 SGHVS and CDR2 FQNEAQ come from the germline V gene. Trimming cost V 6 bases and J 0 bases, with 3 bases left between them. The CDR3 covers 13 residues. The CDR3 coding sequence is TGTGCCAGCAGGAACTCTGGGGCCAACGTCCTGACTTTC. Its translation: CASRNSGANVLTF.